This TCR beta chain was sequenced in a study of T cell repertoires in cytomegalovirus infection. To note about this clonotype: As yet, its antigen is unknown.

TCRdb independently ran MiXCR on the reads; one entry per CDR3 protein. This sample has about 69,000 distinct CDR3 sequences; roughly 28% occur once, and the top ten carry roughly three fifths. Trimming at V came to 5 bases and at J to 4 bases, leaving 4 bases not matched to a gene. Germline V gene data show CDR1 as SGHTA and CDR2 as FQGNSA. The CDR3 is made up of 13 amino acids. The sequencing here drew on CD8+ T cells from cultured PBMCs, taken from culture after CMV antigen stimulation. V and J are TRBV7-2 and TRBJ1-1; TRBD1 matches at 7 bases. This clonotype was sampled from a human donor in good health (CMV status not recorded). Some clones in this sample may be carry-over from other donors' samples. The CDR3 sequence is CASSRTGVTEAFF. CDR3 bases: TGTGCCAGCAGCCGCACAGGGGTCACTGAAGCTTTCTTT. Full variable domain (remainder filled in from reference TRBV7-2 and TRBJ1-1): GAGVSQSPSNKVTEKGKDVELRCDPISGHTALYWYRQSLGQGLEFLIYFQGNSAPDKSGLPSDRFSAERTGGSVSTLTIQRTQQEDSAVYLCASSRTGVTEAFFGQGTRLTVV.